This passage covers 12 T cell receptor beta chains from one sample sequenced in a study of blood T cells in healthy people across ages. Next came a second PCR, run for about 7 to 12 cycles, which used a sample-barcoded 5' primer along with a J-beta primer mix. MiXCR, run by TCRdb on the 5' RACE reads, gives a single entry per CDR3 protein. The sample has about a million distinct CDR3 sequences, roughly 52% seen once. The sample taken for sequencing was blood. The receptor set was obtained from a young man in good health.

The chain joins TRBV18 to TRBJ1-4; D possibly corresponds to TRBD1 (6 bases). Germline loops: CDR1 KGHSH, CDR2 LQKENI. The CDR3 is 15 residues long. V was pared by 0 bases and J by 8 bases, with 13 bases between. The CDR3 sequence is CASSPPDRTAEKLFF. CDR3 nucleotides: TGTGCCAGCTCACCACCGGACAGAACGGCGGAAAAACTGTTTTTT.

This clonotype turned up a few times. V gene TRBV27 combines with J gene TRBJ2-2, with a possible D match to TRBD2 (6 bases). Trimming shortened V by 5 bases and J by 0 bases, and 10 bases separated the two germline ends. This CDR3 has 15 amino acids. CDR1 is MNHEY, CDR2 SMNVEV, per germline (reference sequence). CDR3 DNA sequence: TGTGCCAGCAGTCCGTGGGAGGCGAACACCGGGGAGCTGTTTTTT. This gives the protein CASSPWEANTGELFF.

The rearrangement links TRBV15 to TRBJ1-1; D not resolved. CDR3 length equals 13 residues. V lost 1 base and J lost 4, with 7 bases in between. Germline loops: CDR1 LNHNV, CDR2 YYDKDF (reference sequence). CDR3 bases: TGTGCCACCAGCAGAGCGGGTCGCACTGAAGCTTTCTTT. Encoded protein: CATSRAGRTEAFF.

This chain connects TRBV18 to TRBJ2-1, with D uncertain. There are 13 residues in the CDR3. V gave up 1 base and J gave up 12 bases, with 13 bases separating them. Germline CDR1 reads KGHSH; CDR2 reads LQKENI. The CDR3 is CASSPRDDRAQFF. The DNA for the CDR3 is TGTGCCAGCTCACCACGCGACGATCGGGCGCAGTTCTTC.

V and J are TRBV7-9 and TRBJ2-1; D unclear. This CDR3 contains 12 residues. Trimming shortened V by 6 bases and J by 1 base, and 4 bases separated the two germline ends. CDR1 and CDR2 (germline): SEHNR, FQNEAQ (reference sequence). The CDR3 DNA reads as TGTGCCAGCAGGTGGTCCTACAATGAGCAGTTCTTC. It encodes CASRWSYNEQFF.

This clonotype was observed at least ten times. V is TRBV9 and J is TRBJ2-3; 9 bases align to TRBD2. CDR1 is SGDLS, CDR2 YYNGEE, per germline. V was clipped by 2 bases and J by 3 bases; unmatched bases: 7. The length of the CDR3 is 16 residues. CDR3 region: CASSVNPSGVTDTQYF. The DNA for the CDR3 is TGTGCCAGCAGCGTTAACCCTAGCGGGGTAACAGATACGCAGTATTTT.

This clonotype has ten or more counts. The J gene is TRBJ2-1, the V gene TRBV7-9; D is unclear. This CDR3 contains 16 residues. The germline V and J ends were trimmed by 2 bases and 5 bases, with 16 bases remaining between them. Germline V lookup: CDR1 SEHNR, CDR2 FQNEAQ (reference sequence). For the CDR3, the DNA is TGTGCCAGCAGCTTAAGTGGCAGTCTGAGGAACAATGAGCAGTTCTTC. Translation: CASSLSGSLRNNEQFF. Drawing the rest from reference TRBV7-9 and TRBJ2-1, the complete variable domain is DTGVSQNPRHKITKRGQNVTFRCDPISEHNRLYWYRQTLGQGPEFLTYFQNEAQLEKSRLLSDRFSAERPKGSFSTLEIQRTEQGDSAMYLCASSLSGSLRNNEQFFGPGTRLTVL.

This clonotype showed up many times. This may arise from a read error, as a much more abundant clone is one base away. V and J are TRBV18 and TRBJ2-1, with D possibly TRBD2 on 5 matching bases. Germline assignment: CDR1 KGHSH and CDR2 LQKENI. Deletions cut 1 base from V and 8 bases from J, with 12 bases between. This CDR3 has 14 residues. CDR3 bases: TGTGCCAGCTCACCACGGGTCCGGGAAGATGAGCAGTTCTTC. Translated, it gives CASSPRVREDEQFF.

The J gene is TRBJ2-5, the V gene TRBV6-2 or TRBV6-3; D is possibly TRBD1 or TRBD2 (5 bases each). V was clipped by 2 bases and J by 4 bases, with 23 bases between them. The CDR3 spans 18 residues. Germline loops: CDR1 MNHEY, CDR2 SVGEGT. The CDR3 region is CASSYPGTFLDQAETQYF. CDR3 DNA: TGTGCCAGCAGTTACCCGGGGACGTTCTTGGATCAGGCAGAGACCCAGTACTTC.

The sample holds many counts of this clonotype. V is TRBV7-3 and J is TRBJ2-5, with a possible D match to TRBD1 (5 bases). Germline V gives CDR1 SGHTA, CDR2 FQGTGA. V was shortened by 4 bases and J by 1 base, with 7 bases between the two germline ends. The CDR3 loop spans 13 amino acids. CDR3: CASSSGPQETQYF. For the CDR3, the DNA is TGTGCCAGCAGCTCAGGGCCCCAAGAGACCCAGTACTTC.

This chain links TRBV25-1 with TRBJ2-4, with D possibly being TRBD2 (6 bases). V lost 4 bases and J 13 bases, leaving 20 bases between the germline ends. From germline, CDR1 is MGHDK and CDR2 SYGVNS. CDR3 length: 14 residues. The CDR3, as DNA: TGTGCCAGCAGTGTGGCAGGCGGGGCTACTGAGCAGTACTTC. Protein sequence: CASSVAGGATEQYF.

This clonotype was counted a few times. This sequence may be a read error, since a much larger clone differs from it by one base. The rearrangement joins TRBV7-2 to TRBJ2-5, with 8 bases identical to TRBD2. CDR1 and CDR2 (germline): SGHTA, FQGNSA. V dropped 5 bases and J dropped 11; count of bases not matched to a gene: 13. There are 14 residues in the CDR3. The CDR3: CASSAGLDVNEQYF. The CDR3, as DNA: TGTGCCAGCAGCGCGGGACTAGACGTCAATGAGCAGTACTTC.